This TCR beta chain originates from a study of blood T cell repertoires in COVID-19. For the study at large: T cells, B-cell-depleted T cells, or PBMCs supplied cDNA or gDNA.

Clones were read by immunoSEQ multiplex PCR, and TCRdb kept only the in-frame ones, dropping some. The data show about 410,000 clones, roughly 90% seen once. V trimming: 5 bases; J trimming: 3 bases; junction bases outside the gene matches: 10. Germline assignment: CDR1 MNHEY and CDR2 SMNVEV (reference sequence). The CDR3 runs to 15 residues. Each participant's cohort was designated according to participant-reported clinical history. The sequencing input was PBMCs or T cells enriched from blood (not recorded which). The receptor was isolated from a woman in her twenties or thirties who had recovered from COVID-19. J is TRBJ2-7 and V is TRBV27, with 7 bases matching TRBD1. The CDR3, as DNA: TGTGCCAGCAGTCTGGACAGGCCAGGACTCTACGAGCAGTACTTC. It translates to CASSLDRPGLYEQYF.